The 18 T cell receptor beta chains below all came from one sample that was sequenced in a study of tumor-infiltrating lymphocytes in localized non-small cell lung cancer. Produced via immunoSEQ multiplex PCR; TCRdb's table is partial and in-frame only. This table has about 8,900 clones, almost 70% appearing once. The sample taken for sequencing was uninvolved lung tissue not adjacent to the tumor. These receptors originate from a human donor with non-small cell lung cancer.

This clone came up a few times. DNA for the CDR3: TGTGCCAGTAGTGGTGCAGCAGCGAACACCGGGGAGCTGTTTTTT. Protein: CASSGAAANTGELFF. The chain carries TRBV19 and TRBJ2-2; no firm D call. V shed 5 bases and J shed 0 bases, with 10 bases lying between them. Germline V gene sequence: CDR1 LNHDA, CDR2 SQIVND (reference sequence). This CDR3 comprises 15 residues.

V is TRBV7-6 and J is TRBJ2-5; perhaps TRBD2 as D (5 bases). The CDR3 extends over 14 amino acids. CDR1 and CDR2 (germline): SGHVS, FNYEAQ. Trimming removed 1 base from V and 7 bases from J, with 13 bases in between. CDR3 amino acids: CASSLEAEEGTQYF. In DNA form, the CDR3 reads TGTGCCAGCAGCTTAGAGGCAGAAGAGGGGACCCAGTACTTC. Full variable domain (outside the CDR3, taken from reference TRBV7-6 and TRBJ2-5): GAGVSQSPRYKVTKRGQDVALRCDPISGHVSLYWYRQALGQGPEFLTYFNYEAQQDKSGLPNDRFSAERPEGSISTLTIQRTEQRDSAMYRCASSLEAEEGTQYFGPGTRLLVL.

J is TRBJ2-3 and V is TRBV7-2; D unclear. V gave up 2 bases and J gave up 2 bases, with 2 bases separating them. From germline, CDR1 is SGHTA and CDR2 FQGNSA. This CDR3 region has 12 residues. The CDR3 coding sequence is TGTGCCAGCAGCTTATTCACAGATACGCAGTATTTT. This translates into CASSLFTDTQYF.

V and J are TRBV5-1 and TRBJ2-2; 7 bases agree with TRBD2. The CDR3 spans 15 residues. CDR1 is SGHRS and CDR2 is YFSETQ in the germline V gene. With 2 bases clipped from V and 1 base from J, the junction kept 2 bases outside the gene matches. This chain's CDR3 is CASSFAGVNTGELFF. CDR3 in DNA: TGCGCCAGCAGCTTCGCGGGAGTGAACACCGGGGAGCTGTTTTTT. The whole variable domain, filled in from reference TRBV5-1 and TRBJ2-2, reads KAGVTQTPRYLIKTRGQQVTLSCSPISGHRSVSWYQQTPGQGLQFLFEYFSETQRNKGNFPGRFSGRQFSNSRSEMNVSTLELGDSALYLCASSFAGVNTGELFFGEGSRLTVL.

CDR3 in amino acids: CASSQAGSNYGYTF. The CDR3 DNA sequence: TGCGCCAGCAGCCAAGCGGGGTCTAACTATGGCTACACCTTC. The chain is built from TRBV4-1 and TRBJ1-2, with D hard to call. Per germline, CDR1 MGHRA and CDR2 YSYEKL. The CDR3 extends over 14 amino acids. The V and J ends lost 1 base and 0 bases respectively, with 6 bases between them.

The rearrangement uses TRBV6-6 and TRBJ2-1, with D perhaps matching TRBD2 (5 bases). This CDR3 spans 14 amino acids. Germline loops: CDR1 MNHNY, CDR2 SVGAGI (reference sequence). The V and J ends lost 2 bases and 2 bases respectively, with 7 bases between them. This CDR3 reads CASSYNGAYNEQFF. DNA for the CDR3: TGTGCCAGCAGTTACAACGGGGCCTACAATGAGCAGTTCTTC.

The table lists this clone with a few counts. The J gene is TRBJ2-6, the V gene TRBV29-1; D is ambiguous. This CDR3 is built from 15 residues. Germline values: CDR1 SQVTM, CDR2 ANQGSEA. Between the trimmed V and J ends, which lost 4 bases and 2 bases, there was a span of 12 bases. This chain's CDR3 is CSVATLQTGANVLTF. The CDR3 nucleotides read TGCAGCGTTGCAACCTTGCAGACTGGGGCCAACGTCCTGACTTTC.

J is TRBJ1-5 and V is TRBV7-6, with a possible D match to TRBD1 (6 bases). Trimming pared 1 base from V and 2 bases from J, leaving 9 bases between. The CDR3 contains 15 residues. Germline V lookup: CDR1 SGHVS, CDR2 FNYEAQ. CDR3: CASSLVQGRNQPQHF. CDR3 in DNA: TGTGCCAGCAGCTTAGTACAGGGTCGCAATCAGCCCCAGCATTTT.

The chain has TRBV5-4 and TRBJ2-2; 10 nucleotides align to TRBD2. Germline V gene lookup returns CDR1 SGHNT and CDR2 YYREEE (reference sequence). The CDR3 has 16 residues. Germline trimming cut 2 bases from V and 4 bases from J; bases unmatched to any gene: 5. The CDR3: CASSFRGLAATGELFF. The CDR3 DNA follows: TGTGCCAGCAGCTTCAGAGGACTAGCGGCCACCGGGGAGCTGTTTTTT.

This clone showed up just once. J is TRBJ2-1 and V is TRBV7-9; D not resolved. This CDR3 contains 12 residues. Trimming pared 1 base from V and 9 bases from J, leaving 7 bases between. From germline, CDR1 is SEHNR and CDR2 FQNEAQ (reference sequence). The CDR3 DNA reads as TGTGCCAGCAGCTTAGTCAGCAGTGAGCAGTTCTTC. It specifies CASSLVSSEQFF.

This chain connects TRBV7-2 to TRBJ1-4, with D unclear. The ends were cut back, 1 base at V and 0 bases at J, with 3 bases in the middle. Germline V gene lookup returns CDR1 SGHTA and CDR2 FQGNSA. The CDR3 extends over 14 amino acids. CDR3 residues: CASSLGATNEKLFF. For the CDR3, the DNA is TGTGCCAGCAGCTTAGGTGCAACTAATGAAAAACTGTTTTTT.

The J gene is TRBJ1-2, the V gene TRBV2, with unresolved D. CDR1 is SNHLY, CDR2 FYNNEI, per germline. The CDR3 loop spans 16 amino acids. Trimming cost V 0 bases and J 8 bases, with 19 bases left between them. The CDR3 DNA sequence: TGTGCCAGCAGTGAAGCACCGCACCCGGGGAGCGGGGGCTACACCTTC. Its protein is CASSEAPHPGSGGYTF.

The rearrangement links TRBV6-5 to TRBJ2-5; TRBD2 matches 8 bases. Per germline, CDR1 MNHEY and CDR2 SVGAGI. This CDR3 has 15 residues. With V trimmed by 5 bases and J by 1 base, 6 bases remained unmatched. The CDR3 DNA is TGTGCCAGCAGTATAGCGGGGACGACCCAAGAGACCCAGTACTTC. Translation: CASSIAGTTQETQYF.

The gene calls are TRBV5-6 and TRBJ2-5; 9 nucleotides match TRBD2. Germline values: CDR1 SGHDT, CDR2 YYEEEE. The trim removed 2 bases at V and 3 bases at J, leaving 2 bases unmatched. The CDR3 spans 14 residues. CDR3 sequence reads: CASSFSGSKETQYF. The CDR3 DNA follows: TGTGCCAGCAGCTTTAGCGGGAGTAAAGAGACCCAGTACTTC.

The chain joins TRBV5-1 to TRBJ1-2; D is unclear. Trimming pared 4 bases from V and 8 bases from J, leaving 15 bases between. Germline values: CDR1 SGHRS, CDR2 YFSETQ. The length of the CDR3 is 13 residues. CDR3 in amino acids: CASSPDRRGGYTF. The CDR3 coding sequence is TGCGCCAGCAGCCCGGACCGTCGCGGCGGCTACACCTTC.

The V call is TRBV11-2, the J call TRBJ1-4; TRBD1 agrees at 9 bases. The CDR3 covers 15 residues. CDR1 is SGHAT, CDR2 FQNNGV, per germline. Trimming at V came to 5 bases and at J to 7 bases, leaving 8 bases not matched to a gene. The CDR3 sequence: CASSPSGTGREKLFF. The CDR3 DNA reads TGTGCCAGCAGCCCCTCCGGGACAGGGCGTGAAAAACTGTTTTTT. The whole variable domain, remainder taken from reference TRBV11-2 and TRBJ1-4, is EAGVAQSPRYKIIEKRQSVAFWCNPISGHATLYWYQQILGQGPKLLIQFQNNGVVDDSQLPKDRFSAERLKGVDSTLKIQPAKLEDSAVYLCASSPSGTGREKLFFGSGTQLSVL.

J is TRBJ1-5 and V is TRBV11-3; TRBD1 agrees at 7 bases. This CDR3 contains 12 residues. With 3 bases clipped from V and 7 bases from J, the junction kept 0 bases outside the gene matches. CDR1 SGHNT and CDR2 YENEEA come from the germline V gene. CDR3: CASSFRGQPQHF. The CDR3 DNA reads TGTGCCAGCAGCTTCAGGGGGCAGCCCCAGCATTTT.

This clone was counted only a few times. The chain couples TRBV5-1 to TRBJ2-3, with 8 nucleotides matching TRBD2. Germline CDR1 is SGHRS and CDR2 is YFSETQ. The junction had 7 bases not matched to a gene; V was cut back by 4 bases and J by 3 bases. This CDR3 is built from 15 residues. In DNA, the CDR3 is TGCGCCAGCAGCAGGCAAGCGGGAGTAACAGATACGCAGTATTTT. This gives the protein CASSRQAGVTDTQYF.